This T cell receptor beta chain was captured by sequencing in a study of blood T cell repertoires in COVID-19. Profiling relied on immunoSEQ multiplex PCR, and the TCRdb table lists in-frame clones only, not all of them. The table shows hundreds of thousands of clones, with 88% occurring only once. Per the germline V gene, CDR1 is MNHEY and CDR2 is SVGAGI. Trimming removed 7 bases from V and 0 bases from J; junction bases left unmatched: 3. This CDR3 has 13 amino acids. This sequence was found in a woman in her 40s with acute COVID-19. This chain uses TRBV6-5 with TRBJ2-7, with TRBD1 matching 7 bases. Sequencing used PBMCs or T cells enriched from blood (not recorded which). The CDR3 sequence is CASKGASSYEQYF. As DNA, the CDR3 is TGTGCCAGCAAGGGGGCGAGCTCCTACGAGCAGTACTTC.